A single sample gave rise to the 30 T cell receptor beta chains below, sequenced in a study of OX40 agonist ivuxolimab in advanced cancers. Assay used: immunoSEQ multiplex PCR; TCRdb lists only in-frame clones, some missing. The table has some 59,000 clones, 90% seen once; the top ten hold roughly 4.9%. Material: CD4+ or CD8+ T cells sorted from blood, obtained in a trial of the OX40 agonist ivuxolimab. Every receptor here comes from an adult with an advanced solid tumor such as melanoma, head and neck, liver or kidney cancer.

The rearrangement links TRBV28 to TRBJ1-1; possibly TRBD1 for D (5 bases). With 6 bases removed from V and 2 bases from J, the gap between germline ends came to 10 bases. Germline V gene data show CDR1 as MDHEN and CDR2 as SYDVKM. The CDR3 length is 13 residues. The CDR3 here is CASSWDLNTEAFF. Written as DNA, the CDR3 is TGTGCCAGCAGCTGGGACCTTAACACTGAAGCTTTCTTT.

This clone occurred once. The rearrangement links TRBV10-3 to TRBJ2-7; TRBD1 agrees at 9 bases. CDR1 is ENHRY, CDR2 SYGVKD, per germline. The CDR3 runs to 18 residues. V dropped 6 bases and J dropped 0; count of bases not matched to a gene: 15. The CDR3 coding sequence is TGTGCCATCAGCGCCGGGTACGGGACAGGGTTCTCCTCCTACGAGCAGTACTTC. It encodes CAISAGYGTGFSSYEQYF.

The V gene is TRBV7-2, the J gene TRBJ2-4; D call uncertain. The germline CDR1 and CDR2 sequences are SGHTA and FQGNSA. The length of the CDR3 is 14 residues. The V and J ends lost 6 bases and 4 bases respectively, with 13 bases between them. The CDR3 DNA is TGTGCCAGCAGGCCCCGAGCCAGAAAAAACATTCAGTACTTC. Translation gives CASRPRARKNIQYF.

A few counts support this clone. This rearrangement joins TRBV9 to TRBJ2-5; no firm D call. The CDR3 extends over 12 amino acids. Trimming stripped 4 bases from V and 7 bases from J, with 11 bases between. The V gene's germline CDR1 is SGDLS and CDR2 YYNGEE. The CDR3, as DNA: TGTGCCAGCAGCCCCTCCCTCGGGACCCAGTACTTC. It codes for CASSPSLGTQYF.

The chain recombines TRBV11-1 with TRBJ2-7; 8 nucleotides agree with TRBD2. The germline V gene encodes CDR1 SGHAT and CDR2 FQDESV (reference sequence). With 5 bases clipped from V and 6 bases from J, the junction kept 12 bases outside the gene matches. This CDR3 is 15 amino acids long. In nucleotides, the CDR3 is TGTGCCAGCAGCGCAGGCGGGAGGCGGGGGAGCGAGCAGTACTTC. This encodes CASSAGGRRGSEQYF.

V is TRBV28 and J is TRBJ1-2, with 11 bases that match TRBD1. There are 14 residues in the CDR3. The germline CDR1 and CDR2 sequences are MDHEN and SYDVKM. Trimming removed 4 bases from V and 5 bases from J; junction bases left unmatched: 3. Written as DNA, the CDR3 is TGTGCCAGCAGTTACGGACAGGGGGCGTATGGCTACACCTTC. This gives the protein CASSYGQGAYGYTF.

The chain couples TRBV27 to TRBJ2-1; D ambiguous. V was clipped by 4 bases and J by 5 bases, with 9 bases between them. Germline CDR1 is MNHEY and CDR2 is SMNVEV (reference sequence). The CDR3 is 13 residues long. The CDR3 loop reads CASSSYPDNEQFF. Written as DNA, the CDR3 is TGTGCCAGCAGTTCGTATCCTGACAATGAGCAGTTCTTC.

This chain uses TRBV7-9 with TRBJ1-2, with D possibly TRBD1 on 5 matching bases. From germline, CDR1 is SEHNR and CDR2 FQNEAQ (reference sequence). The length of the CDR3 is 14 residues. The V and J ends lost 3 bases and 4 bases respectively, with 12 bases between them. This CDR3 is CASSFTGVAYGYTF. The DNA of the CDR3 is TGTGCCAGCAGCTTCACGGGGGTGGCCTATGGCTACACCTTC.

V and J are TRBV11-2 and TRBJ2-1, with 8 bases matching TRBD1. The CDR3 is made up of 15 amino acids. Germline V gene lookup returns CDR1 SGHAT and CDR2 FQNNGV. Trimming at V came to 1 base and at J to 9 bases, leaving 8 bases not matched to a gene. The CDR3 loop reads CASSLAGAGGGEQFF. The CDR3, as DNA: TGTGCCAGCAGCTTAGCGGGGGCAGGGGGCGGTGAGCAGTTCTTC. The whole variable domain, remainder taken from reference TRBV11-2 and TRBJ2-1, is EAGVAQSPRYKIIEKRQSVAFWCNPISGHATLYWYQQILGQGPKLLIQFQNNGVVDDSQLPKDRFSAERLKGVDSTLKIQPAKLEDSAVYLCASSLAGAGGGEQFFGPGTRLTVL.

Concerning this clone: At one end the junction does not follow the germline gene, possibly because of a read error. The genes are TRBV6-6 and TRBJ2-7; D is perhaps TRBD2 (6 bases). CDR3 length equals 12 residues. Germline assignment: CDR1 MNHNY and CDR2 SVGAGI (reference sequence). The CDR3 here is CAGGAGTYGQYF. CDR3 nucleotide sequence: TGTGCCGGCGGGGCAGGAACCTACGGGCAGTACTTC.

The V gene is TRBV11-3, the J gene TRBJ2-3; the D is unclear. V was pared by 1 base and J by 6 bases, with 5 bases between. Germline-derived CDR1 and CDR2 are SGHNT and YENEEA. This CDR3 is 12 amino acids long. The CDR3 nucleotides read TGTGCCAGCAGCTTAGGACGCGATACGCAGTATTTT. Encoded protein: CASSLGRDTQYF.

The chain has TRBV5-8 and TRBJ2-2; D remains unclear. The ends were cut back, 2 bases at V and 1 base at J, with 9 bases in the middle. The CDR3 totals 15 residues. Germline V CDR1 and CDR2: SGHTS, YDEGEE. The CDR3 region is CASSLWTQNTGELFF. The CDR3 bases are TGTGCCAGCAGCTTATGGACCCAGAACACCGGGGAGCTGTTTTTT.

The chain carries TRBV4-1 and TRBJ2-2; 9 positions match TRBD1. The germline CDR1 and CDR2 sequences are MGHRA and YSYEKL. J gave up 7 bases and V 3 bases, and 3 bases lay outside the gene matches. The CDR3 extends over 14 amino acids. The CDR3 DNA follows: TGCGCCAGCAGCCACAGGACAGGGGACGGGGAGCTGTTTTTT. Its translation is CASSHRTGDGELFF.

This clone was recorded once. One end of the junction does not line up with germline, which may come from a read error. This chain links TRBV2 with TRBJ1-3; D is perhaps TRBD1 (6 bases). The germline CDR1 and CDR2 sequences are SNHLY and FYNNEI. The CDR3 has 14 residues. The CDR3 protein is CANSRGFGGNTIYF. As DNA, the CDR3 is TGTGCCAACAGTAGGGGGTTCGGTGGAAACACCATATATTTT.

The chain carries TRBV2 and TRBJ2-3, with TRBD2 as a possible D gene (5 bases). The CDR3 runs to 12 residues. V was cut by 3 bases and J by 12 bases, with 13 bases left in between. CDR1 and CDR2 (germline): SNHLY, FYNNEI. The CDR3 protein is CASSDLAPVQYF. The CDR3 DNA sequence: TGTGCCAGCAGTGACCTAGCCCCAGTCCAGTATTTT.

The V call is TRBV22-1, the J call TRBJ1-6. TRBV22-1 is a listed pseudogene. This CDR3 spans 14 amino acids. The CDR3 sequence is CPGSAREEGSTLHF. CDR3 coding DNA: TGTCCTGGGAGCGCACGGGAGGAGGGGAGCACCCTCCACTTT.

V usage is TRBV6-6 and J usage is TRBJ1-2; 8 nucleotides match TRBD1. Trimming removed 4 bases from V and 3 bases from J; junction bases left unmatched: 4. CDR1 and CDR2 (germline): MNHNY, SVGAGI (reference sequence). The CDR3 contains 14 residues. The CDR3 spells CASSSPDRDYGYTF. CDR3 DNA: TGTGCCAGCAGTTCGCCGGACAGGGACTATGGCTACACCTTC.

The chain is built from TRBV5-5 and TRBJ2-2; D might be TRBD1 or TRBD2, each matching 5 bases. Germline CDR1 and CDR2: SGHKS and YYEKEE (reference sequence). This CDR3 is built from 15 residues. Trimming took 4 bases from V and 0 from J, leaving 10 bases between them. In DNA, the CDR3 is TGTGCCAGCAGCCTAGGGACGGCGAACACCGGGGAGCTGTTTTTT. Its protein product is CASSLGTANTGELFF.

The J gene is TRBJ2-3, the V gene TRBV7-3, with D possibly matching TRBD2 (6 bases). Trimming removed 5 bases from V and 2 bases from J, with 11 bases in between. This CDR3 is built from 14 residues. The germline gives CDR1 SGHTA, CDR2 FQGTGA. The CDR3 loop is CASSPRGNTDTQYF. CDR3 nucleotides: TGTGCCAGCAGCCCCCGGGGGAACACAGATACGCAGTATTTT.

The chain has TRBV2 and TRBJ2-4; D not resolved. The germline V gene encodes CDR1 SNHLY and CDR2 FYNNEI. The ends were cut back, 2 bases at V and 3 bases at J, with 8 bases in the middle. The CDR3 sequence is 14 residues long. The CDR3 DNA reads TGTGCCAGCAGTGAACAGGCTTACAAAAACATTCAGTACTTC. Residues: CASSEQAYKNIQYF.

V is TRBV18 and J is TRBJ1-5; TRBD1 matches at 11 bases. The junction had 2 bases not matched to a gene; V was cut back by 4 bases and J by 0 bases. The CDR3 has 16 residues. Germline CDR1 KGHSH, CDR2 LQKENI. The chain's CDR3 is CASSQGQGGSNQPQHF. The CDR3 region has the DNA TGTGCCAGCTCACAGGGACAGGGGGGTAGCAATCAGCCCCAGCATTTT. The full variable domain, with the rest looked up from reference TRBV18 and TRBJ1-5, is NAGVMQNPRHLVRRRGQEARLRCSPMKGHSHVYWYRQLPEEGLKFMVYLQKENIIDESGMPKERFSAEFPKEGPSILRIQQVVRGDSAAYFCASSQGQGGSNQPQHFGDGTRLSIL.

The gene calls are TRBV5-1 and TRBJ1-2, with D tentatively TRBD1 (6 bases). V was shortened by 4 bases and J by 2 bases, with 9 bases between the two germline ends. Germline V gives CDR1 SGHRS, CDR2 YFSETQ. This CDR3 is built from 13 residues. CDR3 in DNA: TGCGCCAGCAGCATAACAGGGAACTATGGCTACACCTTC. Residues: CASSITGNYGYTF.

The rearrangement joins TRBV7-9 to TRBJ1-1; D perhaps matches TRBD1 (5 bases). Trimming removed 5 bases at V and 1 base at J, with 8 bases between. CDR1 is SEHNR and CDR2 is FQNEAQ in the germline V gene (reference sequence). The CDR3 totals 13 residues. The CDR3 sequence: CASSLGTNTEAFF. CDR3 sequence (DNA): TGTGCCAGCAGCCTCGGGACGAACACTGAAGCTTTCTTT.

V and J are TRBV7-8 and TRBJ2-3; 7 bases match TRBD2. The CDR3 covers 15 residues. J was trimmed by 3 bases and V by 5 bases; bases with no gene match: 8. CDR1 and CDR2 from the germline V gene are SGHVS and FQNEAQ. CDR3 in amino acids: CASSPLGGWTDTQYF. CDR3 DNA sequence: TGTGCCAGCAGCCCCCTCGGGGGGTGGACAGATACGCAGTATTTT. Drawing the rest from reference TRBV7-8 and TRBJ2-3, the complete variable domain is GAGVSQSPRYKVAKRGQDVALRCDPISGHVSLFWYQQALGQGPEFLTYFQNEAQLDKSGLPSDRFFAERPEGSVSTLKIQRTQQEDSAVYLCASSPLGGWTDTQYFGPGTRLTVL.

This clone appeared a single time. Here the CDR3 reads CASSFSGQLFSGNTIYF. Written as DNA, the CDR3 is TGTGCCAGCAGTTTCTCGGGCCAGTTGTTCTCTGGAAACACCATATATTTT. This chain uses TRBV28 with TRBJ1-3; D gene uncertain. Trimming left V 3 bases short and J 0 bases short, with 15 bases between. The CDR3 runs to 17 residues. The germline V gene has CDR1 MDHEN and CDR2 SYDVKM.

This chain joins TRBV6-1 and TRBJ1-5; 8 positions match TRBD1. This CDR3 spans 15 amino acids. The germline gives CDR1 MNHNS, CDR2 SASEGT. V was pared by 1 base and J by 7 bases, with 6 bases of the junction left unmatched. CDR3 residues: CASSEGRTGRQPQHF. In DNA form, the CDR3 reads TGTGCCAGCAGTGAAGGGCGGACAGGGAGGCAGCCCCAGCATTTT.

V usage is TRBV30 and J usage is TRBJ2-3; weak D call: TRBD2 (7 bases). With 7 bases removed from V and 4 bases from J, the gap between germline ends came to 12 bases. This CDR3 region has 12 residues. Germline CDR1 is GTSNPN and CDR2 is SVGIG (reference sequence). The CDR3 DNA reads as TGTGCCTTGACGGGGGGCGCAGATACGCAGTATTTT. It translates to CALTGGADTQYF.

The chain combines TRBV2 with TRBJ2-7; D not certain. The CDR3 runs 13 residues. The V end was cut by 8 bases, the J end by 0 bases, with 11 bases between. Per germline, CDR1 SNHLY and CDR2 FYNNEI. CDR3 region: CASGRVVSYEQYF. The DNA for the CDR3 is TGTGCCAGCGGACGGGTCGTCTCCTACGAGCAGTACTTC.

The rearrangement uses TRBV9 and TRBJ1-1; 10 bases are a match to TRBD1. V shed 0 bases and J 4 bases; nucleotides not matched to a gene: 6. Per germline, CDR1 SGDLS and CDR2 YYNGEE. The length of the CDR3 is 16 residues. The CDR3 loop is CASSVDWTGGSTEAFF. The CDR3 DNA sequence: TGTGCCAGCAGCGTAGATTGGACAGGGGGGAGCACTGAAGCTTTCTTT.

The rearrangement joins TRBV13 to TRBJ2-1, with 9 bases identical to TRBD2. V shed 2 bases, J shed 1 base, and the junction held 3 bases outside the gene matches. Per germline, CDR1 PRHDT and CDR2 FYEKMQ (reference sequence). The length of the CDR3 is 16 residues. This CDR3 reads CASSLYLAGSYNEQFF. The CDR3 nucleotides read TGTGCCAGCAGCTTATACCTAGCGGGATCCTACAATGAGCAGTTCTTC.